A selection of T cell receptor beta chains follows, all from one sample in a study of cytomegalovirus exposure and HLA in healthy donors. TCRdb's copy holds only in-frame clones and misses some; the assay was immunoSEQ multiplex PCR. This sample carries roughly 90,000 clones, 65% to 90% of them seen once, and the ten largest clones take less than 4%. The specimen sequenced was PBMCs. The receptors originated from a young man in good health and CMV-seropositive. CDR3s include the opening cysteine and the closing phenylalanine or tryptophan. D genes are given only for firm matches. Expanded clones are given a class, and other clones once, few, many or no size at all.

CDR3 protein: CASRGGFYGYTF
CDR3 DNA: TGTGCCAGCAGGGGGGGGTTCTATGGCTACACCTTC
J gene: TRBJ1-2
V gene: TRBV6-5
D gene: .
clone size: .

CDR3 protein: CASSIRGTGGNQPQHF
CDR3 DNA: TGTGCCAGTAGTATTAGGGGGACAGGGGGCAATCAGCCCCAGCATTTT
J gene: TRBJ1-5
V gene: TRBV19
D gene: TRBD1
clone size: .

CDR3 protein: CASSLSGQGQETQYF
CDR3 DNA: TGTGCCAGCAGCCTCTCCGGACAGGGGCAAGAGACCCAGTACTTC
J gene: TRBJ2-5
V gene: TRBV28
D gene: TRBD1
clone size: .

CDR3 protein: CASSRTGVVGGYTF
CDR3 DNA: TGTGCCAGCAGCCGGACAGGGGTCGTAGGAGGCTACACCTTC
J gene: TRBJ1-2
V gene: TRBV27
D gene: TRBD1
clone size: once

CDR3 protein: CASSSNLRRQGDTGELFF
CDR3 DNA: TGTGCCAGCAGTTCCAACCTACGTCGACAGGGAGACACCGGGGAGCTGTTTTTT
J gene: TRBJ2-2
V gene: TRBV27
D gene: TRBD1
clone size: .

CDR3 protein: CASSEQGNEKLFF
CDR3 DNA: TGTGCCAGCAGTGAACAGGGGAATGAAAAACTGTTTTTT
J gene: TRBJ1-4
V gene: TRBV28
D gene: TRBD1
clone size: few

CDR3 protein: CASSLGSTSGAEQFF
CDR3 DNA: TGCGCCAGCAGCTTGGGGTCCACCTCGGGAGCCGAGCAGTTCTTC
J gene: TRBJ2-1
V gene: TRBV5-1
D gene: .
clone size: .

CDR3 protein: CASGRGTAYEQYF
CDR3 DNA: TGTGCCAGCGGACGTGGGACAGCCTACGAGCAGTACTTC
J gene: TRBJ2-7
V gene: TRBV28
D gene: TRBD1
clone size: .

CDR3 protein: CASRGLGDEQFF
CDR3 DNA: TGTGCCAGCAGGGGGCTAGGCGATGAGCAGTTCTTC
J gene: TRBJ2-1
V gene: TRBV11-1
D gene: .
clone size: once

CDR3 protein: CASSQAASTGELFF
CDR3 DNA: TGTGCCAGCTCACAGGCGGCGAGCACCGGGGAGCTGTTTTTT
J gene: TRBJ2-2
V gene: TRBV25-1
D gene: .
clone size: once

CDR3 protein: CASSLIGWDRYF
CDR3 DNA: TGTGCCAGCAGTCTGATAGGTTGGGACAGATACTTT
J gene: TRBJ1-6
V gene: TRBV28
D gene: TRBD1
clone size: .

CDR3 protein: CASRGQYYEQYF
CDR3 DNA: TGCGCCAGCAGGGGACAGTACTACGAGCAGTACTTC
J gene: TRBJ2-7
V gene: TRBV10-2
D gene: TRBD1
clone size: few